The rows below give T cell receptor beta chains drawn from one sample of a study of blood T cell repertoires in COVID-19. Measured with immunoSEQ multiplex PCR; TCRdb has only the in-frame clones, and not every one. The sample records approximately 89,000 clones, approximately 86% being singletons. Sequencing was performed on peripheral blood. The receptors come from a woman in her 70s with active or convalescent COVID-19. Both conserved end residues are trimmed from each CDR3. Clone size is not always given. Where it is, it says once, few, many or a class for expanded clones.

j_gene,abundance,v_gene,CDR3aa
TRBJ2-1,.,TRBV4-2,ASSQDLIAGATHNEQF
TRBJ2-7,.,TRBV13,ASSLSEPSYEQY
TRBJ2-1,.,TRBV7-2,ASSRGGGAVPSSYNEQF
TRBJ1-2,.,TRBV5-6,ASSWGDGYT
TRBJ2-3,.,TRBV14,ASSQSSITDTQY
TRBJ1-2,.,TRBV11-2,ASSPTDNYGYT
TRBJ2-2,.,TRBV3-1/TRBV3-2,ASRGRRGTSNTGELF
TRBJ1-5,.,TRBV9,ASSVGLGQGGNQPQH
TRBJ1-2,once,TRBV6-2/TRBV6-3,ASSYSSGGYGYT
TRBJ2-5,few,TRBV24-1,ATSDSLSGETQY
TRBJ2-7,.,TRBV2,ASREPETDYEQY
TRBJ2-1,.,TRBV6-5,ASSQRGDPYNEQF
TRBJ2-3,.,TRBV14,ASSQLQIPYTQY
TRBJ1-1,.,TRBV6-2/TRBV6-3,ASSYQGNTEAF
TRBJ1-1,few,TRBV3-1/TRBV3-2,ASSKGGSAF